The 20 T cell receptor beta chains listed next were all sequenced from one sample in a study of OX40 agonist ivuxolimab in advanced cancers. Some clones are missing from TCRdb's copy, which holds only in-frame ones; the method was immunoSEQ multiplex PCR. The table shows some 86,000 clones, with 86% occurring only once. This specimen was CD4+ or CD8+ T cells sorted from blood, taken in a trial of the OX40 agonist ivuxolimab. The source is an adult with an advanced solid tumor such as melanoma, head and neck, liver or kidney cancer.

The V call is TRBV18, the J call TRBJ2-1, with TRBD2 identical over 9 bases. V gave up 2 bases and J gave up 2 bases; unmatched junction bases: 4. The CDR3 is 16 amino acids. Germline CDR1 and CDR2: KGHSH and LQKENI. The CDR3 bases are TGTGCCAGCTCACCAGCTAGCGGGATAACCTACAATGAGCAGTTCTTC. It codes for CASSPASGITYNEQFF.

CDR3 sequence (DNA): TGTGCCAGCAGCGGACTGACTAGCCAAGAGACCCAGTACTTC. It is translated as CASSGLTSQETQYF. The V gene is TRBV7-2, the J gene TRBJ2-5; TRBD2 is a possible D gene (6 bases). The ends were cut back, 5 bases at V and 1 base at J, with 11 bases in the middle. This CDR3 is built from 14 residues. Germline CDR1 is SGHTA and CDR2 is FQGNSA.

The V and J genes are TRBV6-5 and TRBJ1-4; D uncertain. V was clipped by 0 bases and J by 3 bases, with 8 bases between them. In germline, CDR1 is MNHEY, CDR2 SVGAGI. The CDR3 length is 15 residues. In DNA, the CDR3 is TGTGCCAGCAGTTACTCAGGTTTAGCTAATGAAAAACTGTTTTTT. Its protein is CASSYSGLANEKLFF.

The V gene is TRBV7-3, the J gene TRBJ2-5; D is possibly TRBD2 (5 bases). The V end lost 0 bases, the J end lost 3 bases, and 5 bases lay between the germline ends. The CDR3 runs 13 residues. Germline CDR1 SGHTA, CDR2 FQGTGA. This CDR3 reads CASSLTGEETQYF. The CDR3 coding sequence is TGTGCCAGCAGCTTAACCGGGGAAGAGACCCAGTACTTC.

The V gene is TRBV25-1, the J gene TRBJ1-2; 7 bases fit TRBD1. The J segment lost 8 bases and the V segment lost 5 bases, leaving 20 bases of the junction unmatched. The germline V gene encodes CDR1 MGHDK and CDR2 SYGVNS. The CDR3 totals 17 residues. The CDR3 coding sequence is TGTGCCAGCAGTAAATCACCGGTAGAGGGGGCCTCGAGGGGCTACACCTTC. It encodes CASSKSPVEGASRGYTF.

This sequence joins TRBV5-1 and TRBJ2-5; D perhaps matches TRBD2 (5 bases). The V gene's germline CDR1 is SGHRS and CDR2 YFSETQ. The CDR3 length is 16 residues. V lost 0 bases and J lost 1, with 13 bases in between. CDR3 residues: CASSLADSWVQETQYF. The CDR3 DNA follows: TGCGCCAGCAGCTTGGCGGACTCCTGGGTCCAAGAGACCCAGTACTTC.

This chain connects TRBV6-1 to TRBJ2-3; TRBD1 aligns across 7 bases. Germline V lookup: CDR1 MNHNS, CDR2 SASEGT. The CDR3 covers 15 residues. Trimming removed 9 bases from V and 2 bases from J; junction bases left unmatched: 11. The CDR3 reads CASCLRDSYTDTQYF. The CDR3 nucleotides are TGTGCCAGTTGCCTCCGGGACAGTTACACAGATACGCAGTATTTT.

CDR3 region: CASSSSVGNYGYTF. As DNA, the CDR3 is TGTGCCAGCAGCTCCTCGGTGGGGAACTATGGCTACACCTTC. The chain combines TRBV11-3 with TRBJ1-2; unclear D gene. The V gene lost 4 bases and the J gene lost 2 bases, with 11 bases spanning the gap. CDR3 length: 14 amino acids. Germline V gene data show CDR1 as SGHNT and CDR2 as YENEEA.

The genes are TRBV21-1 and TRBJ2-1; no check of the table's D call, TRBD1, against the DNA was made. TRBV21-1 is marked as a pseudogene. There are 17 residues in the CDR3. In nucleotides, the CDR3 is TGTGCCAGCAGCAACCGCAGGGCCTTTAGCTCCTACAATGAGCAGTTCTTC. Protein product: CASSNRRAFSSYNEQFF.

J is TRBJ1-1 and V is TRBV5-6; D remains unclear. Germline-derived CDR1 and CDR2 are SGHDT and YYEEEE. The germline V and J ends were trimmed by 2 bases and 2 bases, with 10 bases remaining between them. This CDR3 comprises 14 residues. CDR3 in DNA: TGTGCCAGCAGCTTTGACAACAGAAACACTGAAGCTTTCTTT. Its protein product is CASSFDNRNTEAFF.

This clone was seen more than once but under ten times. The chain joins TRBV7-8 to TRBJ1-2; 7 nucleotides agree with TRBD1. With 4 bases clipped from V and 4 bases from J, the junction kept 9 bases outside the gene matches. The CDR3 consists of 15 residues. Germline lookup yields CDR1 SGHVS and CDR2 FQNEAQ. In DNA, the CDR3 is TGTGCCAGCAGCTCAGGGGGTCTCCGGGGCTATGGCTACACCTTC. This gives the protein CASSSGGLRGYGYTF.

V gene TRBV5-6 combines with J gene TRBJ2-5; 11 bases match TRBD2. The CDR3 extends over 15 amino acids. Germline V gene lookup returns CDR1 SGHDT and CDR2 YYEEEE. Unmatched junction bases numbered 6, after V lost 4 bases and J lost 4 bases. CDR3 loop: CASSLRLAGRETQYF. The CDR3 nucleotides read TGTGCCAGCAGCCTCAGACTAGCGGGGAGAGAGACCCAGTACTTC.

With regard to this clone: One end of the junction fails to match germline, which may point to a read error. V is TRBV18 and J is TRBJ2-4; 10 bases align to TRBD2. The CDR3 runs to 18 residues. The V gene's germline CDR1 is KGHSH and CDR2 LQKENI. For the CDR3, the DNA is TGTGCCAGCTCACCATCATCGATCAGCGGGAGGGCCAGAAACATTCAGTACTTC. Translation gives CASSPSSISGRARNIQYF.

The chain combines TRBV30 with TRBJ2-3; D not resolved. V was pared by 0 bases and J by 2 bases, with 3 bases between. The CDR3 spans 12 residues. Germline V gene data show CDR1 as GTSNPN and CDR2 as SVGIG (reference sequence). The DNA of the CDR3 is TGTGCCTGGAGTGTTGCCACAGATACGCAGTATTTT. Translating gives CAWSVATDTQYF.

This sequence joins TRBV6-5 and TRBJ1-1; the D is unclear. Trimming removed 3 bases from V and 8 bases from J, with 16 bases in between. Germline CDR1 reads MNHEY; CDR2 reads SVGAGI. The CDR3 is 14 residues long. CDR3 nucleotide sequence: TGTGCCAGCAGTTATTCACCTACTAGAACGGAAGCTTTCTTT. This sequence encodes CASSYSPTRTEAFF.

Of note for this clone: This sample also contains other DNA sequences that code for the same CDR3. The rearrangement links TRBV7-3 to TRBJ2-3, with 9 positions matching TRBD2. The CDR3 runs 16 residues. The V gene's germline CDR1 is SGHTA and CDR2 FQGTGA. The V segment lost 2 bases and the J segment 5 bases; nucleotides outside the gene matches: 8. The CDR3 sequence: CASSLQPGLAGDTQYF. The CDR3 coding sequence is TGTGCCAGCAGCTTACAGCCGGGACTAGCAGGAGATACGCAGTATTTT.

The chain joins TRBV6-5 to TRBJ2-1, with TRBD1 matching over 10 bases. J was trimmed by 12 bases and V by 5 bases; bases with no gene match: 13. The germline V gene encodes CDR1 MNHEY and CDR2 SVGAGI. This CDR3 contains 15 residues. The CDR3 sequence: CASSSTGTGALVQFF. The CDR3 DNA reads as TGTGCCAGCAGTAGCACCGGGACAGGGGCCCTCGTGCAGTTCTTC.

The chain carries TRBV18 and TRBJ1-1; D gene unclear. The CDR3 consists of 13 residues. CDR1 is KGHSH, CDR2 LQKENI, per germline. V was pared by 6 bases and J by 1 base, with 9 bases between. This CDR3 is CASSLEWNTEAFF. CDR3 DNA sequence: TGTGCCAGCTCGCTAGAATGGAACACTGAAGCTTTCTTT.

CDR3 sequence reads: CASSQGTGQYF. In nucleotides, the CDR3 is TGTGCCAGCAGCCAGGGGACGGGGCAGTACTTC. The J gene is TRBJ2-7, the V gene TRBV7-9, with TRBD1 as a possible D gene (6 bases). Between the trimmed V and J ends, which lost 5 bases and 9 bases, there was a span of 11 bases. Germline-derived CDR1 and CDR2 are SEHNR and FQNEAQ (reference sequence). This CDR3 contains 11 residues.

This sequence joins TRBV19 and TRBJ1-4, with TRBD1 as a possible D gene (5 bases). Deletions cut 1 base from V and 7 bases from J, with 16 bases between. CDR1 is LNHDA, CDR2 SQIVND, per germline (reference sequence). This CDR3 spans 16 amino acids. The CDR3 sequence is CASSIGGRVRSEKLFF. CDR3 coding DNA: TGTGCCAGTAGTATAGGGGGCAGAGTTAGGAGTGAAAAACTGTTTTTT.